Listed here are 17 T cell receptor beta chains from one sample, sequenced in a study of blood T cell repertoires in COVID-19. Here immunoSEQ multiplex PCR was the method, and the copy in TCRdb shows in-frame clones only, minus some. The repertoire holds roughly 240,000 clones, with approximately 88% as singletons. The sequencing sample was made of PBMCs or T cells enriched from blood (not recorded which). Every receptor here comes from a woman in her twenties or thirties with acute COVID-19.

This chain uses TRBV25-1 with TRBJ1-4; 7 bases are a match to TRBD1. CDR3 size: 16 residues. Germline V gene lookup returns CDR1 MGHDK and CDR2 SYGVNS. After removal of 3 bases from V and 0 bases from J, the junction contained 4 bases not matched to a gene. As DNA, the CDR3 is TGTGCCAGCAGTGATGACAGGGAAACAACTAATGAAAAACTGTTTTTT. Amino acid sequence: CASSDDRETTNEKLFF.

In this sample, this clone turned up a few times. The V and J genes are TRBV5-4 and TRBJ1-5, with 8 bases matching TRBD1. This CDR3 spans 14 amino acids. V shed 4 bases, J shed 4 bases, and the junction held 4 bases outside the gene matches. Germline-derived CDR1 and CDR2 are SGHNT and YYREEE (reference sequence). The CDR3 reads CASSLDRANQPQHF. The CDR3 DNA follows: TGTGCCAGCAGCCTGGACAGGGCTAATCAGCCCCAGCATTTT.

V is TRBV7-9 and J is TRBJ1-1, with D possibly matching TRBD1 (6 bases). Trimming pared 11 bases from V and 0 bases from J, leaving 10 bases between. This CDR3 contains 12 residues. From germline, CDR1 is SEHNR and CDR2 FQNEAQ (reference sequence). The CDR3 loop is CAGGDMNTEAFF. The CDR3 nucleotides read TGTGCCGGGGGGGACATGAACACTGAAGCTTTCTTT.

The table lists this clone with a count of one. The CDR3 sequence is CSVETNSGYYNEQFF. DNA for the CDR3: TGCAGCGTTGAAACTAATAGCGGGTACTACAATGAGCAGTTCTTC. The gene calls are TRBV29-1 and TRBJ2-1; 7 positions agree with TRBD2. The germline gives CDR1 SQVTM, CDR2 ANQGSEA. Trimming cost V 2 bases and J 3 bases; bases outside gene matches: 7. The CDR3 length is 15 residues.

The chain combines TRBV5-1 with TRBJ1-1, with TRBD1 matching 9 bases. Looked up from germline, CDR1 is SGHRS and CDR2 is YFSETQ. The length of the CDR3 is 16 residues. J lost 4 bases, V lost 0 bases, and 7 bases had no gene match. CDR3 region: CASSLGQGDGGTEAFF. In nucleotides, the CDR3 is TGCGCCAGCAGCTTGGGACAGGGGGACGGTGGCACTGAAGCTTTCTTT.

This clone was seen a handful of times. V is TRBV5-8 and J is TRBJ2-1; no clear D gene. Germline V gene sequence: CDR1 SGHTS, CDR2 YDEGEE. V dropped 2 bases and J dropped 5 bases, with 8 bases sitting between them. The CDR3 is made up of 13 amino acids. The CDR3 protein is CASSLLGDNEQFF. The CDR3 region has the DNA TGTGCCAGCAGCTTATTAGGAGACAATGAGCAGTTCTTC.

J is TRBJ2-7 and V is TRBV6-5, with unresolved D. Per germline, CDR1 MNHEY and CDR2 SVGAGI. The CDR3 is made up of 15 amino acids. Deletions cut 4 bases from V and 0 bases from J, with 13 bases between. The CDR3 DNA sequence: TGTGCCAGCAGTTCTCCCCGACGGAGCTCCTACGAGCAGTACTTC. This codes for CASSSPRRSSYEQYF.

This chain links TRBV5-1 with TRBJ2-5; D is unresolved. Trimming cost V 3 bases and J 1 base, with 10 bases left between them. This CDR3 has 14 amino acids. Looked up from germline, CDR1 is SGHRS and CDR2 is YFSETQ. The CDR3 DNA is TGCGCCAGCAGCTCGTTCTCCCGCCAAGAGACCCAGTACTTC. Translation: CASSSFSRQETQYF. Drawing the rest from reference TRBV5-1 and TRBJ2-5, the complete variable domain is KAGVTQTPRYLIKTRGQQVTLSCSPISGHRSVSWYQQTPGQGLQFLFEYFSETQRNKGNFPGRFSGRQFSNSRSEMNVSTLELGDSALYLCASSSFSRQETQYFGPGTRLLVL.

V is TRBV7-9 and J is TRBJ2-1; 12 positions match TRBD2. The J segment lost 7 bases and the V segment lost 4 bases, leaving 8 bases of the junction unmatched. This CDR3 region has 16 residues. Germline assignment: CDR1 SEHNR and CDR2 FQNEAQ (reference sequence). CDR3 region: CASSSLLAGGRNEQFF. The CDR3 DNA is TGTGCCAGCAGCTCCCTTCTAGCGGGGGGGCGAAATGAGCAGTTCTTC.

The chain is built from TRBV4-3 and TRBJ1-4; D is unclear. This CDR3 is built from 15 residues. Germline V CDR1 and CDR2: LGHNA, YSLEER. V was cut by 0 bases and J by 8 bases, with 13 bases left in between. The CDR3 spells CASSQDLSREEKLFF. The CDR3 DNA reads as TGCGCCAGCAGCCAAGATCTAAGCCGGGAGGAAAAACTGTTTTTT.

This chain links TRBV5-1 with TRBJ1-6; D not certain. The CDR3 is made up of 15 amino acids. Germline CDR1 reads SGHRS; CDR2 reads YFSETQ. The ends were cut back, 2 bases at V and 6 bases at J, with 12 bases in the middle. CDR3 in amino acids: CASSLDGGSNSPLHF. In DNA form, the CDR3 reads TGCGCCAGCAGCTTAGACGGAGGGAGTAATTCACCCCTCCACTTT.

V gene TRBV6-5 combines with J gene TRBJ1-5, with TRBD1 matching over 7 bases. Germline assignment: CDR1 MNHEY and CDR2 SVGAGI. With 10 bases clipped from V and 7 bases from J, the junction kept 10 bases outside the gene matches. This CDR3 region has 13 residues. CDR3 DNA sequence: TGTGCCACTCGACAGGGACATTGGCAGCCCCAGCATTTT. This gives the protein CATRQGHWQPQHF.

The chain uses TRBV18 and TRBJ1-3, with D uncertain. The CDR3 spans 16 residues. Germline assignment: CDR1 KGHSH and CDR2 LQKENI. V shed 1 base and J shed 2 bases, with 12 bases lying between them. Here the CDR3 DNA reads TGTGCCAGCTCACCACTTTCGGGTTTGGCTGGAAACACCATATATTTT. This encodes CASSPLSGLAGNTIYF.

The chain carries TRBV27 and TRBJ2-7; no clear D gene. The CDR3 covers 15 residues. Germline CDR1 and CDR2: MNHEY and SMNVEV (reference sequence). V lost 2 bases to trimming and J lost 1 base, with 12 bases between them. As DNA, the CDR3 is TGTGCCAGCAGTTTAGCATCTGGCGGATCCTACGAGCAGTACTTC. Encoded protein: CASSLASGGSYEQYF.

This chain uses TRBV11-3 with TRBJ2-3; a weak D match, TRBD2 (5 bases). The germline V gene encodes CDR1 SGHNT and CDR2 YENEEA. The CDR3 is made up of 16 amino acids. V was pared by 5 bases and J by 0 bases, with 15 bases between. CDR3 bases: TGTGCCAGCAGCCGAGGGATAGCCCCTAGCACAGATACGCAGTATTTT. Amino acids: CASSRGIAPSTDTQYF.

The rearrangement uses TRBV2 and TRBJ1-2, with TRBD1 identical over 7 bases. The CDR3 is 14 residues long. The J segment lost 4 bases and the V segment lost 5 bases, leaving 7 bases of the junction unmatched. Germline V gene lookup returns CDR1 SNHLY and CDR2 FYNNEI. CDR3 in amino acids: CASSTSQGIYGYTF. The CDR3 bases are TGTGCCAGCAGTACCTCACAGGGGATCTATGGCTACACCTTC.

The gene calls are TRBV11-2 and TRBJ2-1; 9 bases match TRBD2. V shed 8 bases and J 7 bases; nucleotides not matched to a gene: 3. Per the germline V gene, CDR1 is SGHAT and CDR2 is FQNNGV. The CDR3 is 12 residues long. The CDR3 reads CASGLARNEQFF. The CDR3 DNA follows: TGTGCCAGCGGACTAGCGCGGAATGAGCAGTTCTTC.